What follows is one T cell receptor beta chain and its context. The clone's antigen remains unknown. The input lacks base qualities; no much larger clone sits a single base away. In total, about 650 healthy bone marrow donors made up the cohort. Cohort members were all nominally healthy when sampled, although unrecorded immune exposures were likely present. The donor tested CMV seronegative and was one of the 352 seronegative cohort members. A peripheral blood sample was collected from each donor, and TCR beta sequencing was performed on peripheral blood mononuclear cells. Genomic DNA was extracted from the blood cell samples with the Qiagen DNeasy Blood Extraction Kit. The sample belongs to a study of cytomegalovirus exposure and HLA in healthy donors (dated by TCRdb to 2016 to 2017). About the investigation overall: An earlier analysis of approximately 640 of the donors reported 250 to 300 Gb of sequence data and roughly 100 million unique TCR beta sequences from 150 million to 200 million T cells. All discovery cohort repertoires had been generated using a single sequencing platform. Of the 350 to 400 genotyped donors, around 81% fell in the genetic ancestry cluster associated with self-reported Caucasian donors. A later genetic analysis took genome-wide SNP genotypes for about 55% of the roughly 700 donors and used that subset as a discovery cohort. In addition to the first cohort of roughly 700 subjects, a separate validation cohort of 120 different subjects was used. Donor age, sex, ethnicity and CMV serostatus were collected together with the repertoire data. On average, around 240,000 unique TCR beta nucleotide sequences were sequenced per donor among fewer than 500 genotyped donors of the cohort, with roughly 19% of those sequences being non-productive. The study combined high-throughput TCR immunosequencing, statistical association of individual TCRs with disease status, and machine learning to predict cytomegalovirus infection status. Because of strong linkage in the cohort, four or five DR-DQ haplotypes were treated as single units for association and clustering. In the later analysis, no new phenotypic data were used to find candidate immune exposures; instead, reliance was placed on TCR beta sequences and their occurrence across donors. A later analysis re-analyzed previously published TCR beta repertoires from roughly 690 donors and added high-resolution HLA genotyping to study TCR occurrence patterns. To decide whether each TCR beta V gene segment behaved as functional or pseudogenic, an earlier analysis of some 580 of the donors relied on high-throughput TCR beta sequencing. HLA typing included class I and class II loci at four-digit resolution. The study was designed to test whether signatures of past pathogen exposure could be identified by cataloging public T cell receptors. Typing coverage differed by locus: A, B, C, DRB1 and DQB1 were typed in about 620-640 donors, DQA1 in about 550, DPA1 in approximately 610, and DPB1 in roughly 450. Using immunosequencing, the study profiled T cell repertoires from about 610 subjects and related those repertoires to cytomegalovirus serostatus. An early release covering more than 500 HLA-typed donors comprised about 300 gigabases of sequencing data and approximately 85 million unique TCR sequences. What the study reported, not specific to this receptor: Presence/absence analyses assumed roughly uniform sequencing depth across donors, an assumption that may not hold. Because some donors lacked HLA typing at each locus, the association tests relied only on the typed subset. According to the authors, the approach could potentially be generalized to other disease states and immunological phenotypes. The cohort was sequenced for TCR beta chains only, and without alpha or paired-chain data the features that could be detected were limited. In a later genetic analysis, a missense DCLRE1C variant was associated with V-gene and J-gene trimming of TCR beta chains, and the association was replicated in an independent cohort. According to a later analysis, most CMV-associated TCR beta chains appeared to be HLA-restricted, and the HLA associations seemed to be driven largely by CMV exposure. A cluster of highly shared sequence variants was judged likely to be a technical artifact of the sequencing pipeline. In a later analysis, the rate of TCR association differed among HLA loci, with DRB1 alleles having the most associated TCRs and HLA-C alleles having the fewest. The study listed approximately 150 TCR beta chains as associated with cytomegalovirus. Correlated functional status among segregating V segments might reflect linkage disequilibrium, but an unknown experimental factor could not be ruled out. Immune exposure information for the cohort was limited to CMV serostatus. A further reported finding was that TCR beta sequences accurately predicted the HLA-A and HLA-B alleles for most subjects in the first cohort. At a false discovery rate of 0.05, a later analysis linked about 17,000 TCR beta sequences to specific HLA alleles. The earlier analysis of some 540 of the donors excluded approximately 15 rarely observed V segments, including chromosome 9 orphons, because counts were too low. Most TCR sequences were observed very rarely across donors, whereas some public TCRs were present in many individuals. The classifier was reported to diagnose cytomegalovirus status with high specificity and sensitivity in both the original cohort and the validation cohort. A later genetic analysis reported fewer N-insertions in productive TCRs among donors in an Asian-associated ancestry cluster than the roughly 670-donor mean. A later analysis reported that several top co-occurrence clusters appeared linked to parvovirus B19, influenza, CMV and Epstein-Barr virus. In a later analysis, HLA-associated TCR beta chains were found to be more clonally expanded and to have lower generation probabilities than equally common non-associated chains. Strong co-occurrence of HLA alleles, especially DR and DQ, made assigning TCR associations to individual alleles difficult. Some IMGT-functional V segments, including TRBV6-2 and TRBV6-3, could not be told apart with the 87-base-pair reads, so those segments were excluded. Three of the identified cytomegalovirus-associated TCR beta chains were confirmed in vitro to be specific for cytomegalovirus antigens. An earlier analysis of around 600 of the donors showed that most TCR beta V segments appeared in productive rearrangements either about 87% or about 30% of the time, which broadly matched IMGT annotations.

From the germline V gene, CDR1 is MGHRA and CDR2 is YSYEKL. There are 17 amino acids in the CDR3, from cysteine to phenylalanine inclusive. Of the read, only the CDR3 DNA is kept; its 51 bases are in frame from base 1. The junction carries 10 bases between V and J, which are trimmed by 1 base and 0 bases respectively. Library construction relied on the immunoSEQ multiplex PCR assay. The multiplex PCR relied on a mix of 60 forward primers for TCR Vbeta segments and 13 reverse primers for TCR Jbeta segments. Amplification of the CDR3 region of rearranged TCR beta genes was performed with a multiplex PCR assay on genomic DNA. On the Illumina HiSeq System, the amplified TCR beta libraries were sequenced as 87-base-pair reads. As for the authors' bioinformatics: A later analysis tallied 75 million to 95 million unique TCR beta chains across the 666 repertoires, and around 12 million of those chains were shared by two or more donors. To remove PCR and sequencing errors, raw reads were error-corrected and collapsed into unique sequences using a nearest-neighbor algorithm that merged closely related sequences. Alignment of CDR3 sequences to IMGT reference sequences was used to assign V, D and J gene segments. For a sequence to be retained, at least a six-nucleotide match to both a V gene segment and a J gene segment was required. A rearrangement was called productive if the CDR3 had no stop codons and remained in frame with V and J, and every other rearrangement was called non-productive. CDR3 was defined by IMGT convention, running from the second conserved V-encoded cysteine to the conserved J-encoded phenylalanine. In an earlier analysis of around 570 of the donors, sequences lacking an unambiguous match to a single V gene segment were excluded. An earlier analysis of 550 to 650 of the donors classified V segments as functional when productive rearrangements were above 56.7% and as segregating when the standard deviation between donors was above 5%. A statistical classification framework was developed to diagnose cytomegalovirus status using the catalog of TCR beta chain sequences. A later analysis assigned V and J genes by comparing TCR nucleotide sequences with IMGT/GENE-DB human TR gene sequences. In a later analysis, CDR3 sequences and most-parsimonious VDJ recombination scenarios were assigned using the TCRdist pipeline. In a later analysis, each TCR beta chain was defined by its CDR3 amino acid sequence together with its V-gene family, and reads without a unique V-gene family were excluded. To address suspected cross-contamination and a sequencing artifact, a later analysis removed around 590 highly shared, low-generation-probability nucleotide sequences. In a later analysis, a clonal expansion index was calculated for each public chain from normalized within-repertoire ranks of inferred template counts. In a later analysis, generation probabilities were computed using a VDJ recombination model fitted to out-of-frame rearrangements, and the results were checked against IGoR. In a later analysis, hypergeometric tests were used to score TCR-TCR, TCR-HLA and TCR-CMV co-occurrence, with a repertoire-size bias correction applied to TCR pairs. In a later analysis, false discovery rates were estimated by permuting HLA or CMV assignments 20 times. In a later analysis, co-occurring TCRs were grouped with DBSCAN, and TCRdist sequence similarity was added when clustering was performed within HLA-allele-positive subsets. Co-occurrence clustering excluded repertoires with fewer than 30,000 or more than 120,000 public chains, plus five with anomalous nucleotide sharing. The clones in this table, taken by TCRdb from immuneACCESS, are in-frame only. Not every clone is retained; where verified, under half of the shortfall comes from an unresolved V gene, and the cause of the rest is unknown. V, J and clone size are those of that table, while D and trimming were read from the DNA. The sample table records fewer than 200,000 clones; roughly 85% of these occur just once. The ten largest make up under 2.5% of the sample.

The clonotype was recovered from a man aged 40-49 years in good health and CMV-seronegative. This receptor chain uses TRBV4-1 and TRBJ2-6, with a weak D call of TRBD2 (6 bases match). The source material was PBMCs. The encoded CDR3 is CASSQGVGGSGANVLTF. The DNA is as follows: TGCGCCAGCAGCCAAGGGGTGGGGGGCTCTGGGGCCAACGTCCTGACTTTC.